This record covers a single T cell receptor (beta chain). The antigen remains undetermined. The data originate from a study of monozygotic twins with inflammatory bowel disease. The CDR3 contains 12 residues. CDR1 is ENHRY and CDR2 is SYGVKD in the germline V gene. General study points: Possibly because of limited power, concordant and discordant twins showed no difference in repertoire similarity.

Through template switching, UMIs that included a 6-nucleotide sample barcode were added. From the 5' RACE reads, TCRdb lists one entry per CDR3 protein and no DNA. Recorded here are approximately 400,000 distinct CDR3 sequences; the top ten clones represent around 2.6%. The chain employs TRBV10-3 and TRBJ2-5. This receptor was taken from a human donor with ulcerative colitis or Crohn's disease, or a healthy co-twin of an affected twin (not recorded which). Sequencing used blood. CDR3 loop: CAISLAAETQYF.